This T cell receptor (beta chain) is from a study of blood T cell repertoires in COVID-19. Study context: PBMCs, B-cell-depleted T cells, or T cells were the source of the cDNA or gDNA that made up the material.

Trimming left V 4 bases short and J 5 bases short, with 11 bases between. Germline CDR1 is SGHRS and CDR2 is YFSETQ. The CDR3 runs to 13 residues. A single count supports this clone. Original handling: Reference gene primer amplification in the assay estimated nucleated cell counts. Only in-frame clones appear in the TCRdb table, and some are missing; sequencing was by immunoSEQ multiplex PCR. The V and J calls and clone size come from that table; D and trimming were worked out from the DNA. The sample has approximately 300,000 clones; over 75% are singletons. Sequenced sample: PBMCs or T cells enriched from blood (not recorded which). This rearrangement joins TRBV5-1 to TRBJ2-3; tentatively, D is TRBD1 (6 bases). This TCR was recovered from a woman aged 18-29 years who had recovered from COVID-19. CDR3 sequence: CASSMGQQDTQYF. The CDR3 DNA reads TGCGCCAGCAGCATGGGACAACAAGATACGCAGTATTTT.